The clone carrying this T cell receptor (beta chain) was detected only a few times. The antigen is unknown. The data were obtained in a study of beta chain features in type 1 diabetes. Notes on the study in general: Type 1 diabetes patients had moderately but significantly shorter TCRB CDR3s in all four CD4+ subsets.

Since all of the isolated RNA was reverse transcribed, expressed TCRB transcripts were what got sequenced. Read counts averaged around 3.6 million for samples of naive, central memory and regulatory T cells. Produced via immunoSEQ multiplex PCR; TCRdb's table is partial and in-frame only. The repertoire includes about 320,000 clones, about 15% of them detected once, and about 6.7% sits in the top ten. Germline V gene data show CDR1 as SGHTA and CDR2 as FQGNSA. V trimming: 3 bases; J trimming: 6 bases; junction bases outside the gene matches: 6. This CDR3 is 16 amino acids long. The V and J genes are TRBV7-2 and TRBJ1-6; 9 nucleotides align to TRBD1. Sequencing was done on a sample of central memory CD4+ T cells from blood. This sequence was found in a man aged 30 to 39 in good health. The CDR3 region has the DNA TGTGCCAGCAGCTTCCGGACAGGGGTTAGTAATTCACCCCTCCACTTT. It is translated as CASSFRTGVSNSPLHF.